Shown below are 19 T cell receptor beta chains from a single sample sequenced in a study of blood T cell repertoires in COVID-19. Profiled with immunoSEQ multiplex PCR; TCRdb holds only in-frame clones, not every one. The profile shows 200,000 to 300,000 clones, more than 70% of them singletons. The specimen was PBMCs or T cells enriched from blood (not recorded which). Every receptor here comes from a woman between 35 and 50 years old with acute COVID-19.

This clone was picked up one time. The rearrangement uses TRBV21-1 and TRBJ2-5; TRBD1, the table's D call, lacks a check against the DNA. TRBV21-1 is deemed a pseudogene. The CDR3 consists of 17 residues. For the CDR3, the DNA is TGTGCCAGCAGCAAAGGTACCCCAATATACATCAAAGAGACCCAGTACTTC. It specifies CASSKGTPIYIKETQYF.

The chain employs TRBV21-1 and TRBJ2-7; the table's TRBD2 call for D was not verified on the DNA. TRBV21-1 is given as a pseudogene. The CDR3 extends over 13 amino acids. The CDR3 DNA sequence: TGTGCCATGCTAGCGGGAGTAGTCTACGAGCAGTACGTC. Translation: CAMLAGVVYEQYV.

The J gene is TRBJ1-2, the V gene TRBV15, with D possibly being TRBD1 (5 bases). The CDR3 is 14 amino acids. Between the trimmed V and J ends, which lost 2 bases and 4 bases, there was a span of 11 bases. Looked up from germline, CDR1 is LNHNV and CDR2 is YYDKDF (reference sequence). CDR3 nucleotide sequence: TGTGCCACCAGCAGAACTCGACAGTCCTATGGCTACACCTTC. Translation: CATSRTRQSYGYTF.

The chain joins TRBV7-8 to TRBJ1-1; the match to TRBD1 covers 8 bases. This CDR3 is built from 16 residues. Germline lookup yields CDR1 SGHVS and CDR2 FQNEAQ. V lost 5 bases, J lost 3 bases, and 11 bases stayed unmatched. CDR3 coding DNA: TGTGCCAGCAGCCCCAGGACAGGGAGGATGGACACTGAAGCTTTCTTT. This sequence encodes CASSPRTGRMDTEAFF.

The chain is built from TRBV2 and TRBJ2-2; TRBD2 might be the D (6 bases). V was shortened by 5 bases and J by 1 base, with 14 bases between the two germline ends. Looked up from germline, CDR1 is SNHLY and CDR2 is FYNNEI. The CDR3 has 16 amino acids. CDR3 in DNA: TGTGCCAGCAGTCAGACCGGGACTCAGAACACCGGGGAGCTGTTTTTT. It codes for CASSQTGTQNTGELFF.

The V call is TRBV5-1, the J call TRBJ1-2; 7 bases align to TRBD1. V was pared by 7 bases and J by 7 bases, with 13 bases of the junction left unmatched. The CDR3 loop spans 14 amino acids. The germline CDR1 and CDR2 sequences are SGHRS and YFSETQ. CDR3 DNA sequence: TGCGCCAGCGCCAGTACGGCAGGGGGTCGTGGCTACACCTTC. It translates to CASASTAGGRGYTF.

The rearrangement joins TRBV6-5 to TRBJ1-1, with TRBD1 matching 10 bases. Trimming removed 8 bases from V and 4 bases from J; junction bases left unmatched: 7. The CDR3 is 14 residues long. Germline-derived CDR1 and CDR2 are MNHEY and SVGAGI. The DNA for the CDR3 is TGTGCCAGCGCAGGACAGGGGGGCGTCACTGAAGCTTTCTTT. As protein: CASAGQGGVTEAFF.

This chain joins TRBV19 and TRBJ1-5; D unresolved. V was clipped by 7 bases and J by 4 bases, with 20 bases between them. The CDR3 loop spans 16 amino acids. The germline gives CDR1 LNHDA, CDR2 SQIVND (reference sequence). The DNA for the CDR3 is TGTGCCAGTAATTACCGGGCGGAGGCCTTAAATCAGCCCCAGCATTTT. Translation gives CASNYRAEALNQPQHF.

This chain joins TRBV2 and TRBJ2-7, with 8 nucleotides matching TRBD1. Losses at the gene ends were 6 bases for V and 0 bases for J; bases not matched to a gene: 13. This CDR3 has 17 residues. CDR1 is SNHLY and CDR2 is FYNNEI in the germline V gene. In DNA form, the CDR3 reads TGTGCCAGCAGACGGAGCCTGGGACAGGCGAGCTCCTACGAGCAGTACTTC. The encoded protein is CASRRSLGQASSYEQYF.

This chain joins TRBV15 and TRBJ2-5; D is unclear. The V and J ends lost 0 bases and 5 bases respectively, with 13 bases between them. The CDR3 is 15 residues long. The germline gives CDR1 LNHNV, CDR2 YYDKDF (reference sequence). The CDR3 nucleotides read TGTGCCACCAGCAGAGAGATGGTAGTACGGGAGACCCAGTACTTC. The encoded protein is CATSREMVVRETQYF. The variable domain in full, with the rest retrieved from reference TRBV15 and TRBJ2-5, is DAMVIQNPRYQVTQFGKPVTLSCSQTLNHNVMYWYQQKSSQAPKLLFHYYDKDFNNEADTPDNFQSRRPNTSFCFLDIRSPGLGDTAMYLCATSREMVVRETQYFGPGTRLLVL.

As DNA, the CDR3 is TGCGCCAGCAGACCCCCTAGTAACACCGGGGAGCTGTTTTTT. This codes for CASRPPSNTGELFF. The chain recombines TRBV5-1 with TRBJ2-2, with D hard to call. The CDR3 sequence is 14 residues long. Trimming cost V 5 bases and J 2 bases, with 10 bases left between them. Germline values: CDR1 SGHRS, CDR2 YFSETQ.

This clone has only a few counts. V gene TRBV15 combines with J gene TRBJ2-7, with D perhaps matching TRBD2 (5 bases). V was shortened by 1 base and J by 3 bases, with 16 bases between the two germline ends. CDR1 is LNHNV, CDR2 YYDKDF, per germline (reference sequence). The CDR3 loop spans 16 amino acids. As DNA, the CDR3 is TGTGCCACCAGCAGAGGCGGAGGTGGGGTAGACTACGAGCAGTACTTC. It codes for CATSRGGGGVDYEQYF.

This clone was found a few times. The chain combines TRBV20-1 with TRBJ2-1; TRBD2 is a possible D gene (6 bases). Germline V gene data show CDR1 as DFQATT and CDR2 as SNEGSKA (reference sequence). CDR3 length: 14 amino acids. The V and J ends lost 3 bases and 5 bases respectively, with 14 bases between them. This CDR3 is CSASLPGENNEQFF. CDR3 DNA: TGCAGTGCTAGTCTTCCGGGGGAGAACAATGAGCAGTTCTTC.

Remarks on this clone: Other DNA sequences in this sample translate to the same CDR3. This chain uses TRBV2 with TRBJ1-4; 7 bases agree with TRBD1. The CDR3 length is 14 residues. The germline gives CDR1 SNHLY, CDR2 FYNNEI. V shed 3 bases and J 3 bases; nucleotides not matched to a gene: 1. CDR3 in DNA: TGTGCCAGCAGTGAGGGGACAGCTAATGAAAAACTGTTTTTT. It specifies CASSEGTANEKLFF.

This clone appeared a single time. This chain links TRBV9 with TRBJ1-2; 8 nucleotides line up with TRBD1. With 0 bases clipped from V and 8 bases from J, the junction kept 9 bases outside the gene matches. The germline V gene encodes CDR1 SGDLS and CDR2 YYNGEE. This CDR3 region has 15 residues. The CDR3 nucleotides read TGTGCCAGCAGCGTAGGCTTTCAGGGGGCGAACGGCTACACCTTC. It codes for CASSVGFQGANGYTF.

This chain connects TRBV6-5 to TRBJ2-1, with 10 bases fitting TRBD1. The length of the CDR3 is 15 residues. Germline CDR1 is MNHEY and CDR2 is SVGAGI. The V gene end was trimmed by 6 bases and the J gene end by 7 bases; junction bases not matched to a gene: 9. The CDR3 sequence is CASRETGGLRNEQFF. The CDR3 coding sequence is TGTGCCAGCAGGGAGACAGGGGGCTTGCGAAATGAGCAGTTCTTC.

The gene calls are TRBV5-1 and TRBJ2-3; D is ambiguous. V dropped 4 bases and J dropped 1 base, with 19 bases sitting between them. The length of the CDR3 is 17 residues. Germline lookup yields CDR1 SGHRS and CDR2 YFSETQ. The chain's CDR3 is CASSTRVGVGGTDTQYF. The CDR3 coding sequence is TGCGCCAGCAGCACAAGAGTAGGAGTCGGTGGCACAGATACGCAGTATTTT.

This chain uses TRBV4-2 with TRBJ1-4; TRBD1 aligns across 8 bases. Trimming at V came to 4 bases and at J to 6 bases, leaving 7 bases not matched to a gene. Germline values: CDR1 LGHNA, CDR2 YNFKEQ. This CDR3 comprises 15 residues. CDR3 residues: CASSLGQGEDEKLFF. The DNA for the CDR3 is TGTGCCAGCAGCCTCGGACAGGGTGAAGATGAAAAACTGTTTTTT.

The DNA of the CDR3 is TGTGCCTGGCAATACTGGAATTCACCCCTCCACTTT. Encoded protein: CAWQYWNSPLHF. This chain joins TRBV30 and TRBJ1-6; D unresolved. The CDR3 contains 12 residues. Germline CDR1 GTSNPN, CDR2 SVGIG (reference sequence). The ends were cut back, 5 bases at V and 7 bases at J, with 9 bases in the middle.